The entry below gives a single T cell receptor beta chain sequence along with its context. This clonotype has at least ten counts. Its antigen remains unidentified. No base qualities exist here, and no much larger clone lies one base off it. According to the study, the label for this sample's time point signals: patch test 2, 6 weeks after DPC sensitization. What this sample's treatment or condition label stands for: therapeutic diphenylcyclopropenone sensitization with weekly scalp DPC. Blood at each patch-test visit was drawn before the patch test was applied. Eligible patients were aged 18 to 70, diagnosed with alopecia, deemed suitable for DPC therapy, and excluded if pregnant. Unfractionated whole blood was collected in Tempus Blood RNA tubes, and total RNA was extracted from that blood. Library construction relied on RACE. Sequencing relied on a NextSeq 500. Library preparation attached unique molecular identifiers to individual cDNA molecules for quantitative, reproducible TCR counting. Both TCR alpha and TCR beta chains were sequenced from each blood RNA sample. The study's own analysis went as follows. The median number of TCRs per sample was some 100,000, ranging from about 23,224 to 750,000. The Decombinator software suite was used to annotate the V, J and CDR3 of the TCR reads. For the PS versus PT1 abundance plots, all samples were subsampled to the same number of TCRs (28,000). Expanded TCRs were defined as absent before sensitization and observed at least eight times at the 2-week time point. Starting from the raw public reads, TCRdb applied fastp trimming at Q25, assembled clones with MiXCR and retained in-frame beta chains. Each entry merges the rows of one CDR3 protein and shows their most common DNA and genes. The V and J calls were determined by TCRdb, not by the authors. The sample table holds under 450,000 distinct CDR3 sequences, of which roughly 6.3% were seen once. The ten largest clones represent around 5.6% of the sample.

The data belong to a study of human T cells and chemical hapten exposure (dated by TCRdb to the early 2020s). Concerning the study at large: For sensitization, 2% DPC in acetone was applied to a roughly 2 cm by roughly 2 cm area of upper inner arm skin. The patient cohort, mostly female, included alopecia areata with under or over 50% scalp involvement, alopecia totalis and alopecia universalis. Patch testing was done on the upper back using Finn chambers containing 0.01% DPC, and results were scored after 6 days according to International Contact Dermatitis Research Group standards. This study followed changes in the peripheral blood TCR repertoire in vivo during primary and secondary sensitization of alopecia patients to the hapten diphenylcyclopropenone (DPC). Blood samples were taken from patients before sensitization (week 0) and at 2, 6 and about 24 weeks after DPC sensitization. Blood for TCR sequencing was provided by twenty-nine alopecia patients at one to four time points (pre-sensitization, 2, 6 and 24 weeks). Weekly therapeutic DPC doses were additionally applied to the scalp of patients throughout the roughly 24-week study period. Libraries were pooled for sequencing, and variation in per-sample TCR yields was attributed mainly to small differences in library volumes within the pool. Broader findings and caveats from the paper: Repeated subsampling changed both the strength of the expansion versus patch-test correlation and the threshold at which the correlation became significant. DPC sensitization did not change the number of TCRs with a frequency above 1 in 1000, and there was no evidence of changes in global repertoire structure. Expanded TCRs formed significantly more large CDR3 similarity clusters than pre-sensitization or healthy control sets, consistent with antigen-driven responses. Because every patient had alopecia, a presumed autoimmune disease, the patients' immune response might differ from that of healthy individuals. A positive correlation was found between the number of PT1 expanded TCRs and patch test score, with significance reached at thresholds 8, 16 and 32 but not 4.

The receptor comes from a young woman with alopecia areata. Some clones in this sample may be carry-over from other donors' samples. The sample in question was whole blood, obtained in connection with sensitization to the hapten diphenylcyclopropenone (DPC).

The DNA sequence is TGCAGCGTTGTTTCCATTGGGGTCGAGCAGTACTTC. The encoded protein is CSVVSIGVEQYF. The rearrangement joined TRBV29-1 to TRBJ2-7, with the D gene too uncertain to name. Reading from cysteine to phenylalanine, the CDR3 counts 12 amino acids. CDR3 DNA is the only sequence kept; it has 36 bases, read in frame from the first base. For CDR1 and CDR2, the germline V gene lists SQVTM and ANQGSEA. Deletion took 4 bases off V and 6 bases off J, with a span of 13 bases between the germline ends.